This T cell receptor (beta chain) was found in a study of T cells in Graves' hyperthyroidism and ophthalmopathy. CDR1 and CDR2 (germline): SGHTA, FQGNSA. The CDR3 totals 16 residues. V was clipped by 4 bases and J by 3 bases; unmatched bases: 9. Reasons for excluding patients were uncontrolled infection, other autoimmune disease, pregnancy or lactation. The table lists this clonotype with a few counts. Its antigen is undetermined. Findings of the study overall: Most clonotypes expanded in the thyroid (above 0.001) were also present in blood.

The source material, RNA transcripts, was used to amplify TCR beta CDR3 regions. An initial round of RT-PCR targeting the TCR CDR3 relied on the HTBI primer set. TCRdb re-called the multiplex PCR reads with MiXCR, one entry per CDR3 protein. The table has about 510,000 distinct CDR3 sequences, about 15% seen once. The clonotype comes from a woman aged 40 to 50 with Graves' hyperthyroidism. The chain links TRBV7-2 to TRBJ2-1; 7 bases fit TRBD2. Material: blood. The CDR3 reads CASSSPVLARYNEQFF. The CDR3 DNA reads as TGTGCCAGCAGCTCACCCGTACTAGCGCGCTACAATGAGCAGTTCTTC.